This entry concerns a single TCR beta chain. This sample is drawn from a study of T cell changes during pregnancy in multiple sclerosis. The CDR3 is made up of 10 amino acids. Trimming stripped 1 base from V and 7 bases from J, with 5 bases between. Germline CDR1 GTSNPN, CDR2 SVGIG (reference sequence). Here immunoSEQ multiplex PCR was the method, and the copy in TCRdb shows in-frame clones only, minus some. The table includes under 110,000 clones, about 91% detected once. The sequences come from peripheral blood, collected in the second trimester of pregnancy. This receptor was taken from a female donor with multiple sclerosis, enrolled in a pregnancy study. V is TRBV30 and J is TRBJ2-7; no clear D. The CDR3 DNA follows: TGTGCCTGGAGTGGAGCTGAGCAGTACTTC. Encoded protein: CAWSGAEQYF.